This note documents a single T cell receptor (beta chain) sequence. This sample is drawn from a study of blood T cell repertoires in COVID-19. The wider study: The United States, Italy and Spain supplied acute and convalescent COVID-19 samples. Nucleic acid was either cDNA or gDNA, and it came from T cells, B-cell-depleted T cells, or PBMCs.

V was clipped by 5 bases and J by 4 bases; unmatched bases: 9. The length of the CDR3 is 15 residues. Germline V CDR1 and CDR2: SGHTA, FQGTGA. Using immunoSEQ multiplex PCR, the repertoire was profiled, and TCRdb retains in-frame clones only, with some absent. In the table there are over 35,000 clones, more than 90% of which are singletons. The receptor comes from a man between 65 and 85 years old with active COVID-19. The sequencing sample was made of peripheral blood. V gene TRBV7-3 combines with J gene TRBJ2-5, with 8 bases that match TRBD1. CDR3 sequence: CASSQITGGLETQYF. In nucleotides, the CDR3 is TGTGCCAGCAGCCAAATCACAGGGGGGCTAGAGACCCAGTACTTC.